A single sample is the source of the 25 T cell receptor beta chains below, sequenced in a study of cytomegalovirus exposure and HLA in healthy donors. PCR primers comprised 60 Vbeta and 13 Jbeta primers. Method: immunoSEQ multiplex PCR; TCRdb's copy keeps in-frame clones and lacks some. The table includes about 140,000 clones, about four fifths detected once. The sequenced sample was PBMCs. The receptor source for this set is a male donor in good health and CMV-seronegative.

The CDR3 nucleotides read TGTGCCAGCAGCTTAGCTCAGGGTACGGTCTACGAGCAGTACTTC. This sequence encodes CASSLAQGTVYEQYF. The rearrangement joins TRBV7-9 to TRBJ2-7; weak D call: TRBD1 (5 bases). Trimming left V 0 bases short and J 3 bases short, with 12 bases between. This CDR3 has 15 residues. Germline CDR1 is SEHNR and CDR2 is FQNEAQ (reference sequence).

The rearrangement joins TRBV7-2 to TRBJ1-1, with D maybe TRBD1 (6 bases). This CDR3 spans 13 amino acids. Germline V gives CDR1 SGHTA, CDR2 FQGNSA. The germline V and J ends were trimmed by 5 bases and 2 bases, with 9 bases remaining between them. CDR3 sequence reads: CASSEQGNTEAFF. CDR3 nucleotide sequence: TGTGCCAGCAGCGAACAGGGAAACACTGAAGCTTTCTTT. Supplemented by reference TRBV7-2 and TRBJ1-1, the full variable domain reads GAGVSQSPSNKVTEKGKDVELRCDPISGHTALYWYRQSLGQGLEFLIYFQGNSAPDKSGLPSDRFSAERTGGSVSTLTIQRTQQEDSAVYLCASSEQGNTEAFFGQGTRLTVV.

This chain joins TRBV27 and TRBJ2-4, with TRBD2 matching over 9 bases. Losses at the gene ends were 11 bases for V and 8 bases for J; bases not matched to a gene: 4. The CDR3 covers 11 residues. CDR1 MNHEY and CDR2 SMNVEV come from the germline V gene (reference sequence). CDR3 bases: TGTGCCGCGGGGGGGCCGTACATTCAGTACTTC. This encodes CAAGGPYIQYF.

Of note for this clone: At one end, the junction sequence differs from germline, possibly due to a read error. The chain joins TRBV7-9 to TRBJ1-5; D gene uncertain. This CDR3 has 15 amino acids. CDR1 and CDR2 from the germline V gene are SEHNR and FQNEAQ (reference sequence). The CDR3 nucleotides are TGTTCCAGCAGCTTAGATCGGGATCCCAATCAGCCCCAGCATTTT. Translation gives CSSSLDRDPNQPQHF.

The V and J genes are TRBV2 and TRBJ2-7, with D perhaps TRBD2 (5 bases). Germline V gene sequence: CDR1 SNHLY, CDR2 FYNNEI. Trimming pared 1 base from V and 7 bases from J, leaving 5 bases between. This CDR3 has 11 residues. Here the CDR3 reads CASSEGGEQYF. CDR3 nucleotides: TGTGCCAGCAGTGAAGGCGGGGAGCAGTACTTC.

V and J are TRBV5-8 and TRBJ1-5; unclear D gene. This CDR3 is built from 13 residues. The germline V gene encodes CDR1 SGHTS and CDR2 YDEGEE. V was trimmed by 0 bases and J by 4 bases, leaving 5 bases between them. The chain's CDR3 is CASSLDRNQPQHF. As DNA, the CDR3 is TGTGCCAGCAGCTTGGACAGAAATCAGCCCCAGCATTTT.

The chain links TRBV12-5 to TRBJ2-7; D is unresolved. The V gene's germline CDR1 is LGHNT and CDR2 FRNRAP. Trimming removed 5 bases at V and 0 bases at J, with 8 bases between. The CDR3 totals 13 residues. The CDR3 nucleotides read TGTGCTAGTGGTCCGTGGAGCTCCTACGAGCAGTACTTC. Protein product: CASGPWSSYEQYF.

This clone was detected a few times. This chain uses TRBV6-1 with TRBJ2-7; D is perhaps TRBD1 (7 bases). V was pared by 11 bases and J by 3 bases, with 20 bases between. Germline CDR1 is MNHNS and CDR2 is SASEGT. CDR3 length equals 14 residues. The CDR3 DNA sequence: TGTGCCTCCACGCACAGGGGACTCAACTACGAGCAGTACTTC. Translated, it gives CASTHRGLNYEQYF.

This chain connects TRBV5-6 to TRBJ2-7; D possibly corresponds to TRBD2 (5 bases). Germline assignment: CDR1 SGHDT and CDR2 YYEEEE. V lost 4 bases, J lost 3 bases, and 11 bases lay in between. This CDR3 is 13 amino acids long. CDR3 amino acids: CASSREFIYEQYF. The DNA of the CDR3 is TGTGCCAGCAGCCGGGAATTTATCTACGAGCAGTACTTC.

In DNA, the CDR3 is TGTGCCAGCAGCAGACAGAGTTCGAACACCGGGGAGCTGTTTTTT. Translation gives CASSRQSSNTGELFF. This chain uses TRBV9 with TRBJ2-2; D perhaps matches TRBD1 (5 bases). Trimming stripped 4 bases from V and 0 bases from J, with 10 bases between. The CDR3 loop spans 15 amino acids. CDR1 is SGDLS and CDR2 is YYNGEE in the germline V gene.

This rearrangement joins TRBV30 to TRBJ2-6, with D possibly being TRBD1 (6 bases). CDR1 and CDR2 (germline): GTSNPN, SVGIG (reference sequence). This CDR3 comprises 15 residues. V gave up 2 bases and J gave up 1 base, with 9 bases separating them. The CDR3 nucleotides read TGTGCCTGGAGTACGGACAGTTCTGGGGCCAACGTCCTGACTTTC. Translated, it gives CAWSTDSSGANVLTF.

This sequence joins TRBV6-6 and TRBJ2-7; 9 bases are shared with TRBD1. The trim removed 6 bases at V and 2 bases at J, leaving 11 bases unmatched. Germline V gene lookup returns CDR1 MNHNY and CDR2 SVGAGI (reference sequence). The length of the CDR3 is 16 residues. The CDR3 sequence is CASSTHRDRVPYEQYF. The DNA of the CDR3 is TGTGCCAGCAGCACCCATCGGGACAGGGTTCCCTACGAGCAGTACTTC.

The chain couples TRBV27 to TRBJ2-7; perhaps TRBD1 as D (5 bases). V lost 3 bases and J lost 2, with 11 bases in between. CDR3 length equals 14 residues. Germline lookup yields CDR1 MNHEY and CDR2 SMNVEV (reference sequence). The CDR3 DNA follows: TGTGCCAGCAGTTTCACAGGTTTGACCTACGAGCAGTACTTC. The encoded protein is CASSFTGLTYEQYF.

This rearrangement joins TRBV15 to TRBJ2-3; TRBD1 matches at 7 bases. The CDR3 runs 16 residues. J lost 0 bases, V lost 1 base, and 4 bases had no gene match. Germline V lookup: CDR1 LNHNV, CDR2 YYDKDF (reference sequence). The CDR3 region is CATSRGQTGSTDTQYF. The CDR3 nucleotides read TGTGCCACCAGCAGAGGCCAGACAGGGAGCACAGATACGCAGTATTTT.

This chain links TRBV7-2 with TRBJ1-1; weak D call: TRBD1 (5 bases). Germline CDR1 reads SGHTA; CDR2 reads FQGNSA. V lost 6 bases, J lost 2 bases, and 16 bases lay in between. The CDR3 is 15 amino acids. The CDR3 DNA reads TGTGCCAGCAGACCAATACCCCAGGGCAACACTGAAGCTTTCTTT. Residues: CASRPIPQGNTEAFF.

This rearrangement joins TRBV9 to TRBJ2-1, with 7 positions matching TRBD1. Per the germline V gene, CDR1 is SGDLS and CDR2 is YYNGEE. CDR3 length: 13 residues. Losses at the gene ends were 4 bases for V and 6 bases for J; bases not matched to a gene: 4. In DNA, the CDR3 is TGTGCCAGCAGCTGGGACAGCCTCAATGAGCAGTTCTTC. Encoded protein: CASSWDSLNEQFF.

The V gene is TRBV6-1, the J gene TRBJ2-1; 9 bases match TRBD2. This CDR3 is built from 15 residues. J lost 14 bases, V lost 1 base, and 12 bases had no gene match. CDR1 MNHNS and CDR2 SASEGT come from the germline V gene. The CDR3 region is CASSEEASGESQKFF. The CDR3 nucleotides read TGTGCCAGCAGTGAAGAAGCTAGCGGGGAATCTCAAAAGTTCTTC.

The chain links TRBV7-2 to TRBJ1-1; D is uncertain. V was trimmed by 6 bases and J by 3 bases, leaving 11 bases between them. Germline CDR1 and CDR2: SGHTA and FQGNSA. The CDR3 sequence is 13 residues long. This CDR3 is CASRFTDHTEAFF. The CDR3 DNA is TGTGCCAGCAGATTCACAGACCACACTGAAGCTTTCTTT.

This sequence joins TRBV4-1 and TRBJ2-7; 7 bases map to TRBD2. Trimming at V came to 0 bases and at J to 0 bases, leaving 8 bases not matched to a gene. This CDR3 is built from 17 residues. CDR1 and CDR2 from the germline V gene are MGHRA and YSYEKL. The DNA for the CDR3 is TGCGCCAGCAGCCAAGAGTCAAGCGGGGTTAGCTCCTACGAGCAGTACTTC. It yields the protein CASSQESSGVSSYEQYF.

This clone was recorded a few times. Sequence at one end of the junction differs from germline and may be a read error. The V gene is TRBV5-6, the J gene TRBJ1-1, with 7 bases aligning to TRBD1. This CDR3 is 14 amino acids long. CDR1 and CDR2 from the germline V gene are SGHDT and YYEEEE. This CDR3 reads CASTLDRRNTEAFF. In DNA form, the CDR3 reads TGTGCCAGCACCTTGGACAGGAGGAACACTGAAGCTTTCTTT.

This clone was seen only a few times. The chain links TRBV6-5 to TRBJ1-6; no reliable D call. The V end was cut by 0 bases, the J end by 9 bases, with 15 bases between. The CDR3 contains 16 residues. Germline CDR1 reads MNHEY; CDR2 reads SVGAGI. CDR3 sequence: CASSYSFGGSGSPLHF. The CDR3 nucleotides are TGTGCCAGCAGTTACTCCTTTGGTGGTTCGGGTTCACCCCTCCACTTT.

A few counts support this clone. The chain combines TRBV10-3 with TRBJ2-7; D is perhaps TRBD2 (6 bases). The CDR3 contains 12 residues. V was trimmed by 7 bases and J by 7 bases, leaving 14 bases between them. CDR1 and CDR2 (germline): ENHRY, SYGVKD. CDR3 nucleotide sequence: TGTGCCATCATGGGAGGCGCGATAGAGCAGTACTTC. This encodes CAIMGGAIEQYF.

V gene TRBV5-1 combines with J gene TRBJ1-6; no definite D call. V lost 6 bases and J lost 9, with 22 bases in between. Germline CDR1 is SGHRS and CDR2 is YFSETQ. The CDR3 has 16 residues. For the CDR3, the DNA is TGCGCCAGCACCTGGCAGGTCAAATCTCTCTCTTCACCCCTCCACTTT. Translated: CASTWQVKSLSSPLHF.

The J gene is TRBJ1-1, the V gene TRBV30; no definite D call. Trimming shortened V by 4 bases and J by 1 base, and 10 bases separated the two germline ends. CDR3 length: 13 residues. Germline CDR1 reads GTSNPN; CDR2 reads SVGIG (reference sequence). CDR3 nucleotide sequence: TGTGCCTGGAATCGACTGGGGAACACTGAAGCTTTCTTT. Its translation is CAWNRLGNTEAFF.

CDR3 amino acids: CASSPRQGELNTEAFF. In nucleotides, the CDR3 is TGTGCCAGTAGTCCAAGACAGGGAGAGTTGAACACTGAAGCTTTCTTT. The V gene is TRBV19, the J gene TRBJ1-1; 7 bases fit TRBD1. Germline CDR1 LNHDA, CDR2 SQIVND (reference sequence). The junction had 9 bases not matched to a gene; V was cut back by 5 bases and J by 0 bases. This CDR3 spans 16 amino acids.